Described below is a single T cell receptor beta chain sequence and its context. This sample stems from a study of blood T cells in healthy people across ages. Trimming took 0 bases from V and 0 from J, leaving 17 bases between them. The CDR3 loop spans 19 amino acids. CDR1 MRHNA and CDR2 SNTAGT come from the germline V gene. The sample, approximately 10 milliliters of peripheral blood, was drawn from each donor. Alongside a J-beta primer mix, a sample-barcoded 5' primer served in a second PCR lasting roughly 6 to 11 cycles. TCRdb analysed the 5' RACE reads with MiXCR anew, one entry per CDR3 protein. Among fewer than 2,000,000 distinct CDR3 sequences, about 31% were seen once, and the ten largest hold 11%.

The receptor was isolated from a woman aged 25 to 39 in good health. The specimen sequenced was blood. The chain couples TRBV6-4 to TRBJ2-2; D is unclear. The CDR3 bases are TGTGCCAGCAGTGACTCGAGTCAGATCCGGCTCTCGAACACCGGGGAGCTGTTTTTT. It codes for CASSDSSQIRLSNTGELFF.